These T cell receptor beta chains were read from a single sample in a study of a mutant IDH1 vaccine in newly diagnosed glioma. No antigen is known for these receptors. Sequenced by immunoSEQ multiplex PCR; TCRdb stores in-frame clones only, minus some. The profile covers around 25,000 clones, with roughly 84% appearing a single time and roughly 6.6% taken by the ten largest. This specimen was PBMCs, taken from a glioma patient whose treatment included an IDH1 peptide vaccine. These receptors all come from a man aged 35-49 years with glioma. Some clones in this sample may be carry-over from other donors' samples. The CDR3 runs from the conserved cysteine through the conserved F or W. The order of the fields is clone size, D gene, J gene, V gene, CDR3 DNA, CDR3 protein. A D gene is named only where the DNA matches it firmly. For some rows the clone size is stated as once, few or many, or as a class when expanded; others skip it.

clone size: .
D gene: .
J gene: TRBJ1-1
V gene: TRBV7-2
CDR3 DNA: TGTGCCAGCAGCTACCAGGGTATTAACACTGAAGCTTTCTTT
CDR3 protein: CASSYQGINTEAFF

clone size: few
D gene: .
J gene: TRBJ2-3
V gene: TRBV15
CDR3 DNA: TGTGCCACCAGCAGATTGGGACGGCTCGACTTCACAGATACGCAGTATTTT
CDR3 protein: CATSRLGRLDFTDTQYF

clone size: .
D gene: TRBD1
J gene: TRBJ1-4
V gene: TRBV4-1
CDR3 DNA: TGCGCCAGCAGCCAAGATACAGGGGTCAGAGAGGATGCGACTAATGAAAAACTGTTTTTT
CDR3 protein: CASSQDTGVREDATNEKLFF

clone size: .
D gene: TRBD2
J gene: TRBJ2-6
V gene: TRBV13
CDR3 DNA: TGTGCCAGCAGATTAGCGGGGAGCTCTGGGGCCAACGTCCTGACTTTC
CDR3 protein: CASRLAGSSGANVLTF

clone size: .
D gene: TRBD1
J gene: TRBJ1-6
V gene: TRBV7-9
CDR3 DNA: TGTGCCAGCAGCTCGGGACAGGGACACTATAATTCACCCCTCCACTTT
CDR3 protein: CASSSGQGHYNSPLHF

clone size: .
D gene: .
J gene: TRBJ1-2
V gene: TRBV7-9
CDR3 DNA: TGTGCCAGCAGCTCGATGCGACTAGGGGGAAAAGCTAACTATGGCTACACCTTC
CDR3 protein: CASSSMRLGGKANYGYTF

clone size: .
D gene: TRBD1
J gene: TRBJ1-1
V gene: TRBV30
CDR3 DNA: TGTGCCTGGAGCCCGGACAGGGTTACTGAAGCTTTCTTT
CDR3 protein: CAWSPDRVTEAFF

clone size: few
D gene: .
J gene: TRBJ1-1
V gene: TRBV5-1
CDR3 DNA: TGCGCCAGCAGCTTGGACAGAACCCCTGCTGAGGCTTTCTTT
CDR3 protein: CASSLDRTPAEAFF

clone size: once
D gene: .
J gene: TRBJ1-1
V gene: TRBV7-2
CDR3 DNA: TGTGCCAGCATCCCCCCGACTTTTTCAGGCACTGAAGCTTTCTTT
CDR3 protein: CASIPPTFSGTEAFF

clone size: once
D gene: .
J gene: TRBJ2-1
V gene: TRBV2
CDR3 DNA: TGTGCCAGCAGTGAATCGCGTTGGGAGCAGTTCTTC
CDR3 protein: CASSESRWEQFF

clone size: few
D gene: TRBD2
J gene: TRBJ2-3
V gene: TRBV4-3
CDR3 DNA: TGCGCCAGCAGCCAAGATCTGGGGACTACGTATAGGGGCGCAGATACGCAGTATTTT
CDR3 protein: CASSQDLGTTYRGADTQYF

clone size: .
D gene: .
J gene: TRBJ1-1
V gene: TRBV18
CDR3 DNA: TGTGCCAGCTCCCTGGGAACTTTGGAGGCTTTCTTT
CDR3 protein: CASSLGTLEAFF

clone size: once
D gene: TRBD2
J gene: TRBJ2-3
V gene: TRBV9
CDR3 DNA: TGTGCCAGCAGCGTATGGGATAGCGGGGGGGATCGAAGCACAGATACGCAGTATTTT
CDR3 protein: CASSVWDSGGDRSTDTQYF

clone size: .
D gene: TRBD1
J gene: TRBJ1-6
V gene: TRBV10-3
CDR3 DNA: TGTGCCATCAGGGAACAACAGGGGGCGGATTCACCCCTCCACTTT
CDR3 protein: CAIREQQGADSPLHF

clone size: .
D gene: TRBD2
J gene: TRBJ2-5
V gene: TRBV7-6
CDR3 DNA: TGTGCCAGCAGCCACCCCCGGGGTAGCGGGGGGGCTGAGACCCAGTACTTC
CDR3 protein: CASSHPRGSGGAETQYF

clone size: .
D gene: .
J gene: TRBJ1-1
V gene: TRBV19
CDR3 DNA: TGTGCCATTAGGGGTCCTGGCACTGAAGCTTTCTTT
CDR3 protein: CAIRGPGTEAFF

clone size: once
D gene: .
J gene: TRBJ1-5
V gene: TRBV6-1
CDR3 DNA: TGTGCCAGCAGTCAATCAGACTATAGCAATCAGCCCCAGCATTTT
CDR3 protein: CASSQSDYSNQPQHF

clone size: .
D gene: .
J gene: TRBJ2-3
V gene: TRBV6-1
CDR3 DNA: TGTGCCAGCAGTCCTGCGAGTTTAGCAGATACGCAGTATTTT
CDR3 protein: CASSPASLADTQYF

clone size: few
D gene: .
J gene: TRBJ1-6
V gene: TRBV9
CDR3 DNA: TGTGCCAGCAGCCCCACCAGCGACGATTCACCCCTCCACTTT
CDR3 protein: CASSPTSDDSPLHF

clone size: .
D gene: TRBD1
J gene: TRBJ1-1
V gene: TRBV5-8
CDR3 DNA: TGTGCCAGCAGCCTAATCATGACAGGGAAGGGGATGGGAACTGAAGCTTTCTTT
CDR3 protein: CASSLIMTGKGMGTEAFF

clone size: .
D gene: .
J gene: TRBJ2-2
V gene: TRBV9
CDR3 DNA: TGTGCCAGCAGCGTAGGCGGCACCGGGGAGCTGTTTTTT
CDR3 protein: CASSVGGTGELFF

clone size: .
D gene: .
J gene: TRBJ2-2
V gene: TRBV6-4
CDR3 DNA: TGTGCCAGCAGTGACGAAGTAGGGACCGGGGAGCTGTTTTTT
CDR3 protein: CASSDEVGTGELFF

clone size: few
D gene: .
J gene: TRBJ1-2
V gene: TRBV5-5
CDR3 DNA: TGTGCCAGCAGCTTGGGAGACAGAGGGATGTATGGCTACACCTTC
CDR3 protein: CASSLGDRGMYGYTF

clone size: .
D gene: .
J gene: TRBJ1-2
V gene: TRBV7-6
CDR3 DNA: TGTGCCAGCAGCCCCGAGGGGCACCTCCTCTATGGCTACACCTTC
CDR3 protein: CASSPEGHLLYGYTF

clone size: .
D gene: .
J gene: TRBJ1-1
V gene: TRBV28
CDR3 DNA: TGTGCCAGCAGGAGAGGGGACCATGAAGCTTTCTTT
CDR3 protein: CASRRGDHEAFF

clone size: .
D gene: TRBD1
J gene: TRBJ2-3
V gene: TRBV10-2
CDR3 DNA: TGCGCCAGCTTCCAGGGGGACGGAACGCAGTATTTT
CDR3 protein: CASFQGDGTQYF

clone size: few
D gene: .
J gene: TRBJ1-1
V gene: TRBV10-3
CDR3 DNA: TGTGCCATCAGTGCCCAGGGCGCGAACACTGAAGCTTTCTTT
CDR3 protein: CAISAQGANTEAFF

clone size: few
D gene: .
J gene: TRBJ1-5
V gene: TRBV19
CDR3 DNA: TGTGCCAGTAGTATATCTCAGGATCCCCAGCCCCAGCATTTT
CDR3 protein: CASSISQDPQPQHF

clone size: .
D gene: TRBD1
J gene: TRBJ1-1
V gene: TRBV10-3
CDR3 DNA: TGTGCCATCAGAACGGGACAGGGCTACACTGAAGCTTTCTTT
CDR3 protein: CAIRTGQGYTEAFF

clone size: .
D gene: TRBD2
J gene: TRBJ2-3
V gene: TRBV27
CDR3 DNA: TGTGCCAGCAGTTCCCGGACTAGCGGGGGGGAAGGCACAGATACGCAGTATTTT
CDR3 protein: CASSSRTSGGEGTDTQYF

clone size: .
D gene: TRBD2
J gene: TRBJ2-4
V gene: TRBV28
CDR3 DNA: TGTGCCAGCAGACTAAGGCTAGCGGGGTTAGCCAAAAACATTCAGTACTTC
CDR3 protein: CASRLRLAGLAKNIQYF

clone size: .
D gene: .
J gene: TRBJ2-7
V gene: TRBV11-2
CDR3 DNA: TGTGCCAGCAGCTTAGGGCCATCCACAAGGTACTTC
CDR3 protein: CASSLGPSTRYF

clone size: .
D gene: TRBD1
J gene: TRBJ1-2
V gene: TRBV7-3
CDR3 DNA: TGTGCCAGCAGCCCGGGGACAGGGGGGAGTGATGGCTACACCTTC
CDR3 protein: CASSPGTGGSDGYTF

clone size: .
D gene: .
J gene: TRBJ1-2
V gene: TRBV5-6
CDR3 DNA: TGTGCCAGCAGCCCACGGGGAGGGTATGGCTACACCTTC
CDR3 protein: CASSPRGGYGYTF

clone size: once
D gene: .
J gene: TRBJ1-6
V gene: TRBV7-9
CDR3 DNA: TGTGCCAGCAGCCCCCTCGGGGGGCATTCACCCCTCCACTTT
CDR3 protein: CASSPLGGHSPLHF

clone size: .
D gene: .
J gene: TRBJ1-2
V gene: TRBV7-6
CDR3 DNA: TGTGCCAGCAGCTTTGGGGAGTACTATGGCTACACCTTC
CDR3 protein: CASSFGEYYGYTF